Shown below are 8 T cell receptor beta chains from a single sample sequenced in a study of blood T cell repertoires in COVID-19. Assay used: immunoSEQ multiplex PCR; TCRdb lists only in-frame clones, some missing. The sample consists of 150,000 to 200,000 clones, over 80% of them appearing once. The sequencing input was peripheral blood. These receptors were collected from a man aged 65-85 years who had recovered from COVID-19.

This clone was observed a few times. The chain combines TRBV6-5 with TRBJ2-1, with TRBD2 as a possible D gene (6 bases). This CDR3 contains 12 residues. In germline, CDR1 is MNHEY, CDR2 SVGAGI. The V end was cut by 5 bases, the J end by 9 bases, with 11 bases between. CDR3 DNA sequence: TGTGCCAGCAGTCCCGGACTATTTGAGCAGTTCTTC. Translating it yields CASSPGLFEQFF.

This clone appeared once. Written as DNA, the CDR3 is TGCGCCAGCCAGGAAGCCGGGACAGGGGACACCGGGGAGCTGTTTTTT. Translated, it gives CASQEAGTGDTGELFF. V is TRBV5-1 and J is TRBJ2-2, with 10 positions matching TRBD1. This CDR3 contains 16 residues. V gave up 7 bases and J gave up 3 bases; unmatched junction bases: 9. Germline V lookup: CDR1 SGHRS, CDR2 YFSETQ.

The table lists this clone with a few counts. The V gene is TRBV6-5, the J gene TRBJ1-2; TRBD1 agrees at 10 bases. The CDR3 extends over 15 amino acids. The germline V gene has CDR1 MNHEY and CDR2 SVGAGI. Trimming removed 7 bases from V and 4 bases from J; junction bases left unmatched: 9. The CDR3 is CASIQTGQGTYGYTF. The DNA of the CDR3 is TGTGCCAGCATTCAAACGGGACAGGGGACCTATGGCTACACCTTC.

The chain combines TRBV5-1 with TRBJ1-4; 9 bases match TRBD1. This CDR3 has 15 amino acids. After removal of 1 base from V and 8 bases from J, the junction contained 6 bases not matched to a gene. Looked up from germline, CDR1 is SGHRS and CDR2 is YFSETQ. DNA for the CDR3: TGCGCCAGCAGCTTGAAACAGGGGGCCGGCGAAAAACTGTTTTTT. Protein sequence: CASSLKQGAGEKLFF.

The CDR3 is CASSLPFSLLGETQYF. For the CDR3, the DNA is TGTGCCAGCAGCTTACCATTTAGCCTACTAGGAGAGACCCAGTACTTC. The chain links TRBV7-6 to TRBJ2-5, with TRBD2 as a possible D gene (5 bases). Germline V gene data show CDR1 as SGHVS and CDR2 as FNYEAQ. The V gene lost 2 bases and the J gene lost 4 bases, with 17 bases spanning the gap. This CDR3 region has 16 residues.

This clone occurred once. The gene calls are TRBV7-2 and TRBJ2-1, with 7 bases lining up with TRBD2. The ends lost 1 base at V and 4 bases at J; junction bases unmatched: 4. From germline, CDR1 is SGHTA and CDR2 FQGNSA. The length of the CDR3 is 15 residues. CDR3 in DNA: TGTGCCAGCAGCTTAGGGTCTAGCGGATACAATGAGCAGTTCTTC. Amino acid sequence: CASSLGSSGYNEQFF.

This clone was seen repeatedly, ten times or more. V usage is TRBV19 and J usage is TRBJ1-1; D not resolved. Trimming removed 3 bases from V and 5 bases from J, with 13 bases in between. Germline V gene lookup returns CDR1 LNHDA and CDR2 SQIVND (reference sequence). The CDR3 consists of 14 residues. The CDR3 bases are TGTGCCAGTAGTATGAAGATCCGAGGGACTGAAGCTTTCTTT. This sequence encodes CASSMKIRGTEAFF.

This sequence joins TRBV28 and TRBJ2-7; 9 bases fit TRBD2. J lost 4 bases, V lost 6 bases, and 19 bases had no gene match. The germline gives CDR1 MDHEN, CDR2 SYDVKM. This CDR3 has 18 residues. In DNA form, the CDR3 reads TGTGCCAGCAGAACGATCGGGCGGGAGGGCCGAGATATTTACGAGCAGTACTTC. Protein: CASRTIGREGRDIYEQYF. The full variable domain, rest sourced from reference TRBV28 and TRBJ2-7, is DVKVTQSSRYLVKRTGEKVFLECVQDMDHENMFWYRQDPGLGLRLIYFSYDVKMKEKGDIPEGYSVSREKKERFSLILESASTNQTSMYLCASRTIGREGRDIYEQYFGPGTRLTVT.